This TCR beta chain appears in the sequencing data of a study of blood T cell repertoires in COVID-19. Overall study context: Some COVID-19 samples were acute and others convalescent; all came from the United States, Italy and Spain. The analysed material was cDNA or gDNA that came from T cells, B-cell-depleted T cells, or PBMCs.

The CDR3 has 14 residues. V lost 5 bases, J lost 6 bases, and 11 bases lay in between. The V gene's germline CDR1 is LGHDT and CDR2 YNNKEL (reference sequence). As handled by the study authors: Reference gene primer amplification gave estimated nucleated cell counts. Data came from immunoSEQ multiplex PCR; TCRdb stores just in-frame clones and leaves some out. The DNA gave D and trimming, while V, J and clone size come from that table. The data contain roughly 100,000 clones, nearly 90% of them singletons. Material for sequencing was peripheral blood. This TCR came from a man aged 50 to 60 with active COVID-19. The V and J genes are TRBV3-1 (or the pseudogene TRBV3-2) and TRBJ1-6, with D possibly being TRBD1 (5 bases). The CDR3 loop is CASSSQRGNSPLHF. CDR3 nucleotide sequence: TGTGCCAGCAGCTCCCAAAGGGGTAATTCACCCCTCCACTTT.